The T cell receptor (beta chain) under discussion was sequenced for a study of response to subunit inactivated influenza vaccine. Worth noting for this clonotype: Its antigen is still unknown.

MiXCR, applied by TCRdb to the RT-PCR reads, yields one record per CDR3 protein. In the table there are 550,000 to 800,000 distinct CDR3 sequences, about 15% of which are singletons. Germline V gene data show CDR1 as SGHDT and CDR2 as YYEEEE. Trimming cost V 0 bases and J 9 bases; bases outside gene matches: 10. This CDR3 contains 16 residues. Whole-study findings and limits: The authors offered the suggestion that each seasonal influenza vaccination recruits few new T cells.

The origin of this receptor is a man aged 45-65 years who received an inactivated influenza vaccine. This sequence joins TRBV5-6 and TRBJ2-1, with TRBD2 matching 9 bases. The material sequenced was PBMCs from blood, taken about 12 days after vaccination. DNA for the CDR3: TGTGCCAGCAGCTTGGTTAGGCGGGGGGGCCGGGGTGAGCAGTTCTTC. Its protein is CASSLVRRGGRGEQFF. The whole variable domain, remainder taken from reference TRBV5-6 and TRBJ2-1, is DAGVTQSPTHLIKTRGQQVTLRCSPKSGHDTVSWYQQALGQGPQFIFQYYEEEERQRGNFPDRFSGHQFPNYSSELNVNALLLGDSALYLCASSLVRRGGRGEQFFGPGTRLTVL.